The source of this T cell receptor (beta chain) is a study of cytomegalovirus exposure and HLA in healthy donors. Study outcomes and limitations: In vitro work confirmed that a few CMV-associated chains recognize CMV antigens.

PCR amplification relied on 60 Vbeta primers (plus 13 Jbeta primers). This table comes from immunoSEQ multiplex PCR, and its TCRdb copy is limited to in-frame clones, with some not included. The table includes some 85,000 clones, around 84% detected once. The CDR3 runs 15 residues. Trimming removed 3 bases at V and 5 bases at J, with 17 bases between. The germline V gene encodes CDR1 SGDLS and CDR2 YYNGEE. As to this clone: Its antigen is still unknown.

This TCR was recovered from a man aged 18 to 29 in good health and CMV-seronegative. J is TRBJ1-1 and V is TRBV9, with D uncertain. The source material was PBMCs. The DNA for the CDR3 is TGTGCCAGCAGCGCAACGGACGCGGGGAGGACTGAAGCTTTCTTT. It is translated as CASSATDAGRTEAFF. Complete variable domain (other parts from reference TRBV9 and TRBJ1-1): DSGVTQTPKHLITATGQRVTLRCSPRSGDLSVYWYQQSLDQGLQFLIQYYNGEERAKGNILERFSAQQFPDLHSELNLSSLELGDSALYFCASSATDAGRTEAFFGQGTRLTVV.